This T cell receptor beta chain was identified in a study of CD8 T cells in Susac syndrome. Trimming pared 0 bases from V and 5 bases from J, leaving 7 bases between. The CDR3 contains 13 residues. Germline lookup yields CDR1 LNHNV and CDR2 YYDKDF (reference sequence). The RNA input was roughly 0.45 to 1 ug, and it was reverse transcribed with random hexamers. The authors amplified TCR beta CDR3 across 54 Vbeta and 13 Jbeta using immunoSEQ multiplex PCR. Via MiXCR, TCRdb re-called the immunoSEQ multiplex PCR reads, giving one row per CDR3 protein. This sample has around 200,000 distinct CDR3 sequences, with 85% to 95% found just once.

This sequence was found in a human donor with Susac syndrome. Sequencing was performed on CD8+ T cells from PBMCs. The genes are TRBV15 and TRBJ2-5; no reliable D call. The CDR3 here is CATSRDAAETQYF. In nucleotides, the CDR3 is TGTGCCACCAGCAGAGACGCGGCGGAGACCCAGTACTTC.